This T cell receptor (beta chain) was documented in a study of cytomegalovirus exposure and HLA in healthy donors. Regarding the study as a whole: Roughly even sequencing depth across donors was the assumption behind the presence/absence analyses. Listed as cytomegalovirus-associated were 150 to 200 TCR beta chains. It was reportedly the case that the classifier diagnosed cytomegalovirus status with high specificity and sensitivity.

It was with 60 Vbeta and 13 Jbeta primers that the PCR ran. Sequenced by immunoSEQ multiplex PCR; TCRdb stores in-frame clones only, minus some. In the table there are some 150,000 clones, 79% of which are singletons. V dropped 4 bases and J dropped 5; count of bases not matched to a gene: 7. The CDR3 spans 16 residues. Per the germline V gene, CDR1 is SGHRS and CDR2 is YFSETQ. As regards this clone: Antigen: not known.

The origin of this receptor is a man between 45 and 60 years old in good health and CMV-seropositive. The rearrangement joins TRBV5-1 to TRBJ2-5; 14 nucleotides agree with TRBD2. The sequencing sample was made of PBMCs. CDR3 in amino acids: CASSRGTSGSSETQYF. The DNA of the CDR3 is TGCGCCAGCAGCAGGGGGACTAGCGGGAGTTCGGAGACCCAGTACTTC. Supplemented by reference TRBV5-1 and TRBJ2-5, the full variable domain reads KAGVTQTPRYLIKTRGQQVTLSCSPISGHRSVSWYQQTPGQGLQFLFEYFSETQRNKGNFPGRFSGRQFSNSRSEMNVSTLELGDSALYLCASSRGTSGSSETQYFGPGTRLLVL.